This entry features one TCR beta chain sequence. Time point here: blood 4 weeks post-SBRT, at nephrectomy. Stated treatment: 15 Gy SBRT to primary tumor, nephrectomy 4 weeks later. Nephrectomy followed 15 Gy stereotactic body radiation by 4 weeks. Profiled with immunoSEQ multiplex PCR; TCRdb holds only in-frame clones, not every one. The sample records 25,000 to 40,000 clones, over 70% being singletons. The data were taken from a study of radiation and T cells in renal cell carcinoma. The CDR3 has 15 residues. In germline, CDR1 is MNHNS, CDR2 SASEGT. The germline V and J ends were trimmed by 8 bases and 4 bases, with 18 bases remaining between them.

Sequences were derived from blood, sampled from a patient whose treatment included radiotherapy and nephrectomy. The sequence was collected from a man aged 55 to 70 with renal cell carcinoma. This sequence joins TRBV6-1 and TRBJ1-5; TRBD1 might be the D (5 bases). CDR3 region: CASSLRWGENQPQHF. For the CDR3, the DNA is TGTGCCAGCTCGCTGCGGTGGGGGGAAAATCAGCCCCAGCATTTT.